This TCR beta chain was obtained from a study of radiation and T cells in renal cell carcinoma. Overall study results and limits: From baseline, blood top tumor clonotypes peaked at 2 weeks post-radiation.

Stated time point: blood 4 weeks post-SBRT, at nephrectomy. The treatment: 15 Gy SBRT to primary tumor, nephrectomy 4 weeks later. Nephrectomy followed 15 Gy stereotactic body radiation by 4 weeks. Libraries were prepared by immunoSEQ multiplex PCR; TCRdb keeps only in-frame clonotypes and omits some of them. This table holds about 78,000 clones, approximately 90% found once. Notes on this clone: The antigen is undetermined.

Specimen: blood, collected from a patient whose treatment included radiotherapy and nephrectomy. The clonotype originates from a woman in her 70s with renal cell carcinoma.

CDR3: CASSLGQGYNSPLHF. In DNA form, the CDR3 reads TGCGCCAGCAGCTTGGGTCAGGGCTATAATTCACCCCTCCACTTT. The V and J genes are TRBV5-1 and TRBJ1-6; maybe TRBD1 (5 bases). This CDR3 has 15 residues. Germline CDR1 SGHRS, CDR2 YFSETQ. The V end was cut by 0 bases, the J end by 3 bases, with 7 bases between.